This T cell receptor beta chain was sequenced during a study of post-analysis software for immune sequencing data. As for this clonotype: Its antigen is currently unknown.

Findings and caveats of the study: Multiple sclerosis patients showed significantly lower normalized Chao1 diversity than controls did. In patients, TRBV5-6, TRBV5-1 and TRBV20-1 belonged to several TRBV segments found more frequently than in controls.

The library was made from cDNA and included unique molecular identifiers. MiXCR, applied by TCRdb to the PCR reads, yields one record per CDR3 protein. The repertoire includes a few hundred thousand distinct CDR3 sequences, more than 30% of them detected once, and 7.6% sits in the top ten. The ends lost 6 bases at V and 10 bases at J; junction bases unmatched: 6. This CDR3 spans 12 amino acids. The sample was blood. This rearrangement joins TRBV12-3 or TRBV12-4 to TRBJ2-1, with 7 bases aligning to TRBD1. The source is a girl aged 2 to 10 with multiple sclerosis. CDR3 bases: TGTGCCAGCAGCATACAGGGGCGCGAGCAGTTCTTC. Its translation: CASSIQGREQFF.